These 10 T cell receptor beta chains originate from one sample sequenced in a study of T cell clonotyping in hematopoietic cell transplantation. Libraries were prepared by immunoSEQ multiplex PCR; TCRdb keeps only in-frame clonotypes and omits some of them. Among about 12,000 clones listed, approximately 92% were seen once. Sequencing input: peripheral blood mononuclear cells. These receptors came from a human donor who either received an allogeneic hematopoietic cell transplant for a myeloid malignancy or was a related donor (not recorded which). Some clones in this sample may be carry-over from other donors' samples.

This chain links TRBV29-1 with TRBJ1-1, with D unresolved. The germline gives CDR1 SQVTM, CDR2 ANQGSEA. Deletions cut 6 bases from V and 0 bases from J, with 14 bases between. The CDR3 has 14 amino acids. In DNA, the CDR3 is TGCAGCGTATTGAACGAGTCTATGAACACTGAAGCTTTCTTT. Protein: CSVLNESMNTEAFF. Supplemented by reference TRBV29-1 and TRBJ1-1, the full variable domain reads SAVISQKPSRDICQRGTSLTIQCQVDSQVTMMFWYRQQPGQSLTLIATANQGSEATYESGFVIDKFPISRPNLTFSTLTVSNMSPEDSSIYLCSVLNESMNTEAFFGQGTRLTVV.

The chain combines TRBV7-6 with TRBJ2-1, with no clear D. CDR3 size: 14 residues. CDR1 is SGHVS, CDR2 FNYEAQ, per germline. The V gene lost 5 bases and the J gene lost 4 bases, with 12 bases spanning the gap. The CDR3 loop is CASSPPMLYNEQFF. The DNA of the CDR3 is TGTGCCAGCAGCCCCCCAATGCTATACAATGAGCAGTTCTTC.

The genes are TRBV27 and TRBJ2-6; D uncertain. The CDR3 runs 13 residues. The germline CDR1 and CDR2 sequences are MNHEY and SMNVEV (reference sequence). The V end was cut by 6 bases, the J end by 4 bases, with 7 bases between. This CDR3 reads CASSLGGANVLTF. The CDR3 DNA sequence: TGTGCCAGCAGCCTGGGGGGGGCCAACGTCCTGACTTTC.

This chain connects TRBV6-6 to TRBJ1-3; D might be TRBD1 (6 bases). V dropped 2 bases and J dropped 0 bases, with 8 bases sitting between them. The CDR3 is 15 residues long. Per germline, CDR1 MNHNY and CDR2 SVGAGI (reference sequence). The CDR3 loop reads CASSYEGDSGNTIYF. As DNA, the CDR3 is TGTGCCAGCAGTTACGAGGGGGACTCTGGAAACACCATATATTTT.

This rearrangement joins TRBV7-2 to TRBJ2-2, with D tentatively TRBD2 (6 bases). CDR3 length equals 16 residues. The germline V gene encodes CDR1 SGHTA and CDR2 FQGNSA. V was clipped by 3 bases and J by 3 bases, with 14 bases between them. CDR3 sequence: CASSLRGFGDTGELFF. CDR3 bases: TGTGCCAGCAGCTTGCGGGGTTTCGGGGACACCGGGGAGCTGTTTTTT.

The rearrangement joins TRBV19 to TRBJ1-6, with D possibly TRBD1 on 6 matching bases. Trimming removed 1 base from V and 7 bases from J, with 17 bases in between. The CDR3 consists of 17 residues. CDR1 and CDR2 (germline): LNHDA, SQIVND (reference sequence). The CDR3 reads CASSIAAPGGGNSPLHF. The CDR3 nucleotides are TGTGCCAGTAGTATAGCTGCGCCCGGGGGCGGCAATTCACCCCTCCACTTT.

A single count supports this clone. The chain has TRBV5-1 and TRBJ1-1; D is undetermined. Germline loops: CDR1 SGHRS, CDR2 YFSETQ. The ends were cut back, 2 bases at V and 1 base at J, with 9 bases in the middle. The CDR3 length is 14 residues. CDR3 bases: TGCGCCAGCAGCTTTTCCAGGCCGAACACTGAAGCTTTCTTT. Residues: CASSFSRPNTEAFF.

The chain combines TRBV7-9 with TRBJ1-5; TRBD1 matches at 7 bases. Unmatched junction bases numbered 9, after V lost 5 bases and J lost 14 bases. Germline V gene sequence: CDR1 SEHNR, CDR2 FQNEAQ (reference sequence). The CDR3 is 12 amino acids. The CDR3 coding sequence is TGTGCCAGCAGCCCAGGGACAGAACTCAAGCATTTT. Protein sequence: CASSPGTELKHF.

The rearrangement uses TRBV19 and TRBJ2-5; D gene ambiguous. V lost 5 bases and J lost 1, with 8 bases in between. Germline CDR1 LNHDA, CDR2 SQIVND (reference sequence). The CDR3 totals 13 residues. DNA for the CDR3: TGTGCCAGTAGTGCGGAGCCCCAAGAGACCCAGTACTTC. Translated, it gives CASSAEPQETQYF.

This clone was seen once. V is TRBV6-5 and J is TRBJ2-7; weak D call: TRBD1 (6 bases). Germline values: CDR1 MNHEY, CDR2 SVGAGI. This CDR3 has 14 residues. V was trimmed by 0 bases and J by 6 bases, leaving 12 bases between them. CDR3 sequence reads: CASSYSGTPSEQYF. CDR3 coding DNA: TGTGCCAGCAGTTACTCCGGGACACCCTCCGAGCAGTACTTC.